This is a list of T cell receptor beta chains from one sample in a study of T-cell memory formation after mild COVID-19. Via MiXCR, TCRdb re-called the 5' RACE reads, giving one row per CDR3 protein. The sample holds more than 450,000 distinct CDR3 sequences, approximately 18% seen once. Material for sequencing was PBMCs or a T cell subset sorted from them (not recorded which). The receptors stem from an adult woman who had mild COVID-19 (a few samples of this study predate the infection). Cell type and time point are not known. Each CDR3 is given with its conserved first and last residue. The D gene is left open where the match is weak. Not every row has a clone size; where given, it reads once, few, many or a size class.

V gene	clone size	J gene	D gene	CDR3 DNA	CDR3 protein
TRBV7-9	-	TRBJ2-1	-	TGTGCCAGCAGCTTCGGTCACAGGGCCTCCGGTGAGCAGTTCTTC	CASSFGHRASGEQFF
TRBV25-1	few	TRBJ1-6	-	TGTGCCAGCAGGGAAACTGGAGGTTCACCCCTCCACTTT	CASRETGGSPLHF
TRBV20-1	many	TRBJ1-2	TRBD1	TGCAGTGCTGTCGACAGGGGAACAGTAACTTCCCTCGATGGCTACACCTTC	CSAVDRGTVTSLDGYTF
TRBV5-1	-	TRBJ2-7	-	TGCGCCAGCAGCCCCTGGGGCAGGGACATACCAACCCTAACCTACGAGCAGTACTTC	CASSPWGRDIPTLTYEQYF
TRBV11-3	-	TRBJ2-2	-	TGTGCCAGCAGCTCGAGGGACGGCACCGGGGAGCTGTTTTTT	CASSSRDGTGELFF
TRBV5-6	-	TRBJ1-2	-	TGTGCCAGCACACGACAGGACCTTTATGGCTACACCTTC	CASTRQDLYGYTF
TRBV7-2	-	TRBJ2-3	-	TGTGCCAGCAGCTCCTCGATCGGGGGGCGTACGCAGTATTTT	CASSSSIGGRTQYF
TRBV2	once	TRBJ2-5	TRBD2	TGTGCCGCCTCGCGGGAGAGGAGCCTAGAGACCCAGTACTTC	CAASRERSLETQYF
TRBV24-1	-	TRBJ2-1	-	TGTGCCACCCGTTCCAGGGACCCCTACAATGAGCAGTTCTTC	CATRSRDPYNEQFF
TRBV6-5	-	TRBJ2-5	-	TGTGCCAGCAGTTGGGCGGAACAAGAGACCCAGTACTTC	CASSWAEQETQYF
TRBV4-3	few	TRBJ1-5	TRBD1	TGCGCCAGCAGCCAAGATTTGGTTGGGACAGATAGCAATCAGCCCCAGCATTTT	CASSQDLVGTDSNQPQHF
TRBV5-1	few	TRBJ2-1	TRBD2	TGCGCCAGCAGCTTGGCCGGCGGGAGCGGTCTATCAGGAAATGAGCAGTTCTTC	CASSLAGGSGLSGNEQFF
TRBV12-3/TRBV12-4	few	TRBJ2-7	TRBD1	TGTGCCAGCAGTAAACCGGGACAGGGCTCCTACGAGCAGTACTTC	CASSKPGQGSYEQYF
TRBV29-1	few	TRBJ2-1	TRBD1	TGCAGCGCCGACCGCCGGGACAGGACCAATGAGCAGTTCTTC	CSADRRDRTNEQFF
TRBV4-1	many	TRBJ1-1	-	TGCGCCAGCAGTCGGACGAACACTGAAGCTTTCTTT	CASSRTNTEAFF
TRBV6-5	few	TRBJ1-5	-	TGTGCCAGCAGCTCCGGGACGCAGGCGGGTCAGCCCCAGCATTTT	CASSSGTQAGQPQHF
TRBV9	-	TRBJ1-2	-	TGTGCCAGCAGCGTAGAGGGGAGCTATGGCTACACCTTC	CASSVEGSYGYTF
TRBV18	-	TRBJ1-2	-	TGTGCCAGCTCACCACCAAACTCAGGGGATGATGGCTACACCTTC	CASSPPNSGDDGYTF
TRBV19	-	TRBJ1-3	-	TGTGCCAGTCCGACATACTCTGGAAACACCATATATTTT	CASPTYSGNTIYF
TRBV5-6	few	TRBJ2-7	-	TGTGCCAGCAGCTTGGGACCGGGATACTCCTACGAGCAGTACTTC	CASSLGPGYSYEQYF
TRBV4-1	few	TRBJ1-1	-	TGCGCCAGCAGCCAATACCCAATGAACACTGAAGCTTTCTTT	CASSQYPMNTEAFF
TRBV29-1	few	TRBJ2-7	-	TGCAGCGTTGGTGAGGGAACAAGGTACGAGCAGTACTTC	CSVGEGTRYEQYF
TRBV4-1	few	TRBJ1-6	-	TGCGCCAGCAGCCTCTCGACTTCACCCCTCCACTTT	CASSLSTSPLHF
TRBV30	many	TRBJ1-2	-	TGTGCCTGGAGTGACGGGGGGCGCGGCTATGGCTACACCTTC	CAWSDGGRGYGYTF
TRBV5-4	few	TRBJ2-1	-	TGTGCCAGCAGCTTGGTTTCGGGCGAAAACAATGAGCAGTTCTTC	CASSLVSGENNEQFF
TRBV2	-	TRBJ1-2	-	TGTGCCAGCAGTGAATCGCAGCTGAACTATGGCTACACCTTC	CASSESQLNYGYTF
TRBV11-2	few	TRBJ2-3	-	TGTGCCAGCAGCTCAGGCCCGAGGGTTAGCACAGATACGCAGTATTTT	CASSSGPRVSTDTQYF
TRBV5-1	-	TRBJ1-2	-	TGCGCCAGCAGCCGAAATGAGGGAAACTATGGCTACACCTTC	CASSRNEGNYGYTF
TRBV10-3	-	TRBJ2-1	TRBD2	TGTGCCATCAGTGAGTCGTTGGCTAGCGGGAATTTGGTGGCGTCCTACAATGAGCAGTTCTTC	CAISESLASGNLVASYNEQFF
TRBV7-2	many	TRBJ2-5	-	TGTGCCAGCAGCTTATCCATTAAAGAGACCCAGTACTTC	CASSLSIKETQYF
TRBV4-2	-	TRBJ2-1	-	TGTGCCAGCAGCCAACATCTTATAGTGGAGCGGTATGAGCAGTTCTTC	CASSQHLIVERYEQFF
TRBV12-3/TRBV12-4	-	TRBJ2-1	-	TGTGCCAGCAGCGATTGGAGTTCATATGTCAATGAGCAGTTCTTC	CASSDWSSYVNEQFF
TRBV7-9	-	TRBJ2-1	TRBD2	TGTGCCAGCGACCTATCAGCCGGGACTAGCGGGAGTATAGGGTTCTTC	CASDLSAGTSGSIGFF
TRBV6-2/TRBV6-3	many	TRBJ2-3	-	TGTGCCAGCAGTTACTCAGCGACAACAGATACGCAGTATTTT	CASSYSATTDTQYF
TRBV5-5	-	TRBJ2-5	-	TGTGCCAGCAGCTTGGCCCGGAGGGAGGAGACCCAGTACTTC	CASSLARREETQYF
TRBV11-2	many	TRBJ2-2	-	TGTGCCAGCAGCTTATTCACCGGGGAGCTGTTTTTT	CASSLFTGELFF
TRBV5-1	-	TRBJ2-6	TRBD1	TGCGCCAGCAGCCCGGGACAGGACCTCACCCTCAGCCTCTCTGGGGCCAACGTCCTGACTTTC	CASSPGQDLTLSLSGANVLTF
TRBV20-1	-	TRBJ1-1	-	TGCAGTGCCCTACAAGCGGGAGCTTTCTTT	CSALQAGAFF
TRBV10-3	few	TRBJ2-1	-	TGTGCCATCAGTGACTTGGCGGGGGAGCAGTTCTTC	CAISDLAGEQFF
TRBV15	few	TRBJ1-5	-	TGTGCCACCAGCAGAGACGTTGAAGGTTTTCAGCCCCAGCATTTT	CATSRDVEGFQPQHF
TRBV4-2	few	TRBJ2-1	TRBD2	TGTGCCAGCAGCCAAGAACTGAGGCTAGCGGGCAACAATGAGCAGTTCTTC	CASSQELRLAGNNEQFF
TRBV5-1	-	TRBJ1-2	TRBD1	TGCGCCAGCAGCTTGGAGGCAGGGGGCTCAGCTAACTATGGCTACACCTTC	CASSLEAGGSANYGYTF
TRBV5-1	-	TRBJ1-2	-	TGCGCCAGCAAATCCGGGACTGTTGGCTACACCTTC	CASKSGTVGYTF
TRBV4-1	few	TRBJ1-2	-	TGCGCCAGCGGCATCGTGCCCTTCATGAACTATGGCTACACCTTC	CASGIVPFMNYGYTF
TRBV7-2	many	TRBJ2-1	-	TGTGCCAGCAGCTTAGCGGCCGCGAGCTCCTACAATGAGCAGTTCTTC	CASSLAAASSYNEQFF
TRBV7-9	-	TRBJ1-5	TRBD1	TGTGCCAGCAGCTTTGGGACAGTCTATAGCAATCAGCCCCAGCATTTT	CASSFGTVYSNQPQHF
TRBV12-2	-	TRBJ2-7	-	TGTGCAAGTCGCTTGGCGAGACTGCTCATCTCCTACGAGCAGTACTTC	CASRLARLLISYEQYF
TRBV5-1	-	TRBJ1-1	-	TGCGCCAGCAGCTTGAGCGCTGGGTCTATGAACACTGAAGCTTTCTTT	CASSLSAGSMNTEAFF
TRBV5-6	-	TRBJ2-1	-	TGTGCCAGCAGCTCATTCCTACGGACAGAAAACAATGAGCAGTTCTTC	CASSSFLRTENNEQFF
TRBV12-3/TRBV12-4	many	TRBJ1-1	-	TGTGCCAGCAGCTTCGCGAACACTGAAGCTTTCTTT	CASSFANTEAFF
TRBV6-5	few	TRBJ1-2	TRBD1	TGTGCCAGCAGCTACCCCCCCACAGGGGCCTACACCTTC	CASSYPPTGAYTF
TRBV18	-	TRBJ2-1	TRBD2	TGTGCCAGCTCACCAAGCGGGGTGCCCAATGAGCAGTTCTTC	CASSPSGVPNEQFF
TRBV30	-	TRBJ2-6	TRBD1	TGTGCCTGGAGGAACCGACAGGGGGGCCCTGGGGCCAACGTCCTGACTTTC	CAWRNRQGGPGANVLTF
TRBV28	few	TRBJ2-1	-	TGTGCCAGCACTATGGATCCCTTTAATGAGCAGTTCTTC	CASTMDPFNEQFF
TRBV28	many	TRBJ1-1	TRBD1	TGTGCCAGCAGTTTTTTAGGACAGGGTGCTTTCTTT	CASSFLGQGAFF
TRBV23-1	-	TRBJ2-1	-	TGCGCCAGCAGTCAATCACTCAAACCCTTC	CASSQSLKPF
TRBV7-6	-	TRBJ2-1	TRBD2	TGTGCCAGCACTTCTCTAGCGGGAGATTGGTATGAGCAGTTCTTC	CASTSLAGDWYEQFF
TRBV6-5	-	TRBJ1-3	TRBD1	TGTGCCAGCAGTTACTCCGGACAGGCCGGCTCTGGAAACACCATATATTTT	CASSYSGQAGSGNTIYF
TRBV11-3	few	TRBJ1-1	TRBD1	TGTGCCAGCAGCTTAGATTCGGGGACAGGGAACACTGAAGCTTTCTTT	CASSLDSGTGNTEAFF